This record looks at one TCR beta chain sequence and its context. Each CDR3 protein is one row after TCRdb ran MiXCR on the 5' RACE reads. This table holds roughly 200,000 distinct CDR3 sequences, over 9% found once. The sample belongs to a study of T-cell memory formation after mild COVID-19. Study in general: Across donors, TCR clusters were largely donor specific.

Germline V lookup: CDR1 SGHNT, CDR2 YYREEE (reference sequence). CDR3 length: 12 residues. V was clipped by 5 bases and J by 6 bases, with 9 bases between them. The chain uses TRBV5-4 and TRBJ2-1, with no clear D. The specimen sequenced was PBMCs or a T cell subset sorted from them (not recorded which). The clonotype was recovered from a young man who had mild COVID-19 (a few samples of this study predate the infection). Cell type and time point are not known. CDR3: CASSADTNEQFF. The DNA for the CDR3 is TGTGCCAGCAGTGCTGACACCAATGAGCAGTTCTTC.